This T cell receptor (beta chain) was found in a study of T cells in Graves' hyperthyroidism and ophthalmopathy. Study-level points and caveats: Expanded thyroid clonotypes (above 0.001) were mostly also found in blood.

Template material for amplifying TCR beta CDR3 regions consisted of RNA transcripts. Primed by the HTBI set, a first-round RT-PCR was run on the TCR CDR3. TCRdb ran MiXCR on the multiplex PCR reads and lists one entry per CDR3 protein. The data show about half a million distinct CDR3 sequences, around 20% seen once. Patients having uncontrolled infection, another autoimmune disease, pregnancy or lactation were not included. Clinical symptoms, serum thyroxine and TRAb, thyroid ultrasound and orbital computed tomography together formed the diagnostic basis. This clonotype came up many times. Its antigen is as yet unknown. A much larger clone differs by one base, so this may be a read error. The CDR3 is 16 residues long. Germline loops: CDR1 MRHNA, CDR2 SNTAGT.

This chain links TRBV6-4 with TRBJ1-1, with D possibly being TRBD1 (6 bases). This TCR derives from a man younger than 35 with Graves' hyperthyroidism. The material sequenced was blood. This chain's CDR3 is CASSLREISRDTGAFF. CDR3 in DNA: TGTGCCAGCAGTCTGAGAGAGATCTCTAGGGACACTGGAGCTTTCTTT.